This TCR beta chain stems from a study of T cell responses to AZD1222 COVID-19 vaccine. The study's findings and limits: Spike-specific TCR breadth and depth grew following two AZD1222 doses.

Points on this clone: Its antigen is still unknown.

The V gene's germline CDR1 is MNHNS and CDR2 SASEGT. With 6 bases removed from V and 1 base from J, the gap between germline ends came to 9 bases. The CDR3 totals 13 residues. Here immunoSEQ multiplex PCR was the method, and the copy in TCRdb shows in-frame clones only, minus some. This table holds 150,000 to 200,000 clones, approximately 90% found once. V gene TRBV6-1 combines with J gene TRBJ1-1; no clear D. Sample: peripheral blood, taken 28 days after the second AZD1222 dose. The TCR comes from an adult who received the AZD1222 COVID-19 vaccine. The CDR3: CASSPVRNTEAFF. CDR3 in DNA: TGTGCCAGCAGCCCTGTCCGGAACACTGAAGCTTTCTTT.